This T cell receptor beta chain was recovered during a study of response to subunit inactivated influenza vaccine. V was clipped by 4 bases and J by 13 bases, with 19 bases between them. Germline V gene sequence: CDR1 MNHEY, CDR2 SVGEGT. The CDR3 has 13 amino acids. In TCRdb, the RT-PCR reads were re-called with MiXCR into one record per CDR3 protein. The sample includes fewer than 800,000 distinct CDR3 sequences, around a sixth of them seen just once. This clonotype was observed a few times. Antigen: not known. Study outcomes and limitations: Authors proposed each seasonal influenza vaccination draws in few new T cells.

This sequence was found in a man aged 50 to 59 who received an inactivated influenza vaccine. The chain couples TRBV6-2 or TRBV6-3 to TRBJ1-1; D may be TRBD1 (6 bases). The specimen comprised PBMCs from blood, sampled 11 to 12 days after vaccination. The CDR3 is CASSWADSSSRFF. The CDR3 DNA reads as TGTGCCAGCAGTTGGGCGGACAGTTCATCCCGTTTCTTT.